This TCR beta chain came from a study of shared clonotypes between healthy human individuals. The CDR3 contains 13 residues. The germline CDR1 and CDR2 sequences are MNHEY and SMNVEV (reference sequence). Trimming cost V 6 bases and J 0 bases, with 8 bases left between them. Here immunoSEQ multiplex PCR was the method, and the copy in TCRdb shows in-frame clones only, minus some. This sample has under 200,000 clones, with over 85% found just once. Remarks on this clone: Its antigen is not identified.

Whole-study results and caveats: Sequencing depth was expected to influence donor clonotype sharing.

This sequence originates from a woman in her twenties or thirties in good health. Material: naive CD4+ T cells sorted from blood. Sample subset: CD45RA+ positively selected. V and J are TRBV27 and TRBJ1-1; a possible D gene is TRBD1 (6 bases). The CDR3 region is CASRTGLNTEAFF. The DNA of the CDR3 is TGTGCCAGCAGAACAGGGTTGAACACTGAAGCTTTCTTT.